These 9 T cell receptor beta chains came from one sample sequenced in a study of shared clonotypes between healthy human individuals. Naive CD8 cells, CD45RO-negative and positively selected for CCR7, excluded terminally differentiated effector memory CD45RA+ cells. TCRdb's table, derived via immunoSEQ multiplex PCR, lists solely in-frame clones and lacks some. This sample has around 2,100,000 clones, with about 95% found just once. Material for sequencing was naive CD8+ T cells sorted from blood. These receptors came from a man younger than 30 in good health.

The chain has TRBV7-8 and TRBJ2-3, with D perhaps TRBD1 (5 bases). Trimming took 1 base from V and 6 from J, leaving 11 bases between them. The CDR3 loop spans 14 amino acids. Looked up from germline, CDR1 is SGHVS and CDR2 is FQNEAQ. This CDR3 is CASSLGDSMDTQYF. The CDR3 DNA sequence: TGTGCCAGCAGCTTAGGCGACAGTATGGATACGCAGTATTTT.

DNA of the CDR3: TGCAGCGTGGATATAACTAGCGGGGGTGACGAGCAGTACTTC. Translated: CSVDITSGGDEQYF. The rearrangement joins TRBV29-1 to TRBJ2-7; TRBD2 matches at 11 bases. The germline gives CDR1 SQVTM, CDR2 ANQGSEA. After removal of 6 bases from V and 5 bases from J, the junction contained 9 bases not matched to a gene. The CDR3 sequence is 14 residues long.

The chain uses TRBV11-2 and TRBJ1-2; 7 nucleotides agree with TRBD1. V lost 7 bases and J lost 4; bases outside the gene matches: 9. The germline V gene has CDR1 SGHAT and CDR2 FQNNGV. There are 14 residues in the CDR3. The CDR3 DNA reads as TGTGCCAGCAACGAACCAGGGGGAAGCTATGGCTACACCTTC. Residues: CASNEPGGSYGYTF.

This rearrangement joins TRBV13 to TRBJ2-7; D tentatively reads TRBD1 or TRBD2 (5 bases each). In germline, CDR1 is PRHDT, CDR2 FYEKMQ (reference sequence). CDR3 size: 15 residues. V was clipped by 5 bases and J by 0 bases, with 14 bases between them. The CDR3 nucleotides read TGTGCCAGCAGCCCCGCCGGGGCAGGCTCCTACGAGCAGTACTTC. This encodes CASSPAGAGSYEQYF. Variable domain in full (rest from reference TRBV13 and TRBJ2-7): AAGVIQSPRHLIKEKRETATLKCYPIPRHDTVYWYQQGPGQDPQFLISFYEKMQSDKGSIPDRFSAQQFSDYHSELNMSSLELGDSALYFCASSPAGAGSYEQYFGPGTRLTVT.

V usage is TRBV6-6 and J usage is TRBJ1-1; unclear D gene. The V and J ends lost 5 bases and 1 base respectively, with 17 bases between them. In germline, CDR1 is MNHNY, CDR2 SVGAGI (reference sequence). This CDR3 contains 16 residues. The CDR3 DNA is TGTGCCAGCAGTCCGACTCCCTCCGTGGGGAACACTGAAGCTTTCTTT. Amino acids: CASSPTPSVGNTEAFF.

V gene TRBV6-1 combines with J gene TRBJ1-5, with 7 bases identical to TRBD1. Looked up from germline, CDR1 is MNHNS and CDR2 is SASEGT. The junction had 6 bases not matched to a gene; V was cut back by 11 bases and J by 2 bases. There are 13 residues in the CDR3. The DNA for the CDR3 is TGTGCCTCATCAGGGACAGGCAATCAGCCCCAGCATTTT. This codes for CASSGTGNQPQHF.

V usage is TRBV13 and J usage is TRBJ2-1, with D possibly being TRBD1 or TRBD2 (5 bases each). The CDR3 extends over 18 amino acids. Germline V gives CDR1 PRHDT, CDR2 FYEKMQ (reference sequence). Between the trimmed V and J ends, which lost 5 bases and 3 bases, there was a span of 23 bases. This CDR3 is CASSAAPGWGQGYNEQFF. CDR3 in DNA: TGTGCCAGCAGCGCCGCCCCGGGATGGGGTCAGGGCTACAATGAGCAGTTCTTC. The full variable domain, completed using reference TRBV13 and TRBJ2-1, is AAGVIQSPRHLIKEKRETATLKCYPIPRHDTVYWYQQGPGQDPQFLISFYEKMQSDKGSIPDRFSAQQFSDYHSELNMSSLELGDSALYFCASSAAPGWGQGYNEQFFGPGTRLTVL.

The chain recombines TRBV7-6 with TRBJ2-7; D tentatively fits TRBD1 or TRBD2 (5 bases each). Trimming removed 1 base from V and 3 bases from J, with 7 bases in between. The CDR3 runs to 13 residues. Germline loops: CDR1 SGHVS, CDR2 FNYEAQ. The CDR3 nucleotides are TGTGCCAGCAGCTTAGTTGGGGGCTACGAGCAGTACTTC. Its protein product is CASSLVGGYEQYF.

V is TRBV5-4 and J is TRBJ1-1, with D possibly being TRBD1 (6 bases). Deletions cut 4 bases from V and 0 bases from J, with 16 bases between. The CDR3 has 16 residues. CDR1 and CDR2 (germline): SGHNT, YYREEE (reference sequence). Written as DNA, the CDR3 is TGTGCCAGCAGCGTAGAGCCGGGACAACTGAACACTGAAGCTTTCTTT. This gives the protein CASSVEPGQLNTEAFF.